The rows below give T cell receptor beta chains drawn from one sample of a study of blood T cells in healthy people across ages. TCRdb itself ran the 5' RACE reads through MiXCR, one entry per CDR3 protein. The data show hundreds of thousands of distinct CDR3 sequences, about 53% seen once. The sequenced sample consisted of blood. These receptors all stem from a man aged 60-69 years in good health. Both conserved end residues are part of each CDR3. The D gene is left open where the match is weak. Clone size is not always given. Where it is, it says once, few, many or a class for expanded clones.

d_gene: -; j_gene: TRBJ2-3; v_gene: TRBV12-3/TRBV12-4; abundance: -; CDR3nt: TGTGCCAGCAGTTTGGATCTAGAAGATACGCAGTATTTT; CDR3aa: CASSLDLEDTQYF
d_gene: -; j_gene: TRBJ2-7; v_gene: TRBV11-2; abundance: -; CDR3nt: TGTGCCAGCAGGTCTTGGGGCAGGGGCTACGAGCAGTACTTC; CDR3aa: CASRSWGRGYEQYF
d_gene: -; j_gene: TRBJ1-3; v_gene: TRBV20-1; abundance: few; CDR3nt: TGCAGTGCTAGCAAAGGGTCAGGAAACACCATATATTTT; CDR3aa: CSASKGSGNTIYF
d_gene: -; j_gene: TRBJ2-3; v_gene: TRBV6-6; abundance: -; CDR3nt: TGTGCCAGCAGTTACTGGGGGGGGGCTAGCACAGATACGCAGTATTTT; CDR3aa: CASSYWGGASTDTQYF
d_gene: TRBD1; j_gene: TRBJ1-5; v_gene: TRBV29-1; abundance: -; CDR3nt: TGCAGCGTCGCCCTGGACAGGGGTCAGCCCCAGCATTTT; CDR3aa: CSVALDRGQPQHF
d_gene: -; j_gene: TRBJ2-5; v_gene: TRBV6-6; abundance: -; CDR3nt: TGTGCCAGCAGTTACTCGGGGGCTAGCGGACAAGAGACCCAGTACTTC; CDR3aa: CASSYSGASGQETQYF
d_gene: -; j_gene: TRBJ2-1; v_gene: TRBV2; abundance: -; CDR3nt: TGTGCCAGCAGGGACGGGGGACTGAAATACAATGAGCAGTTCTTC; CDR3aa: CASRDGGLKYNEQFF
d_gene: TRBD1; j_gene: TRBJ1-4; v_gene: TRBV10-3; abundance: -; CDR3nt: TGTGCCATCGGACGGACAGGGAATAATGAAAAACTGTTTTTT; CDR3aa: CAIGRTGNNEKLFF
d_gene: -; j_gene: TRBJ2-1; v_gene: TRBV28; abundance: -; CDR3nt: TGTGCCAGCAGTTTAAGGCTGCGCTCCTACAATGAGCAGTTCTTC; CDR3aa: CASSLRLRSYNEQFF
d_gene: -; j_gene: TRBJ1-2; v_gene: TRBV20-1; abundance: few; CDR3nt: TGCAGTGCCAGTCGGGGGTATGGCTACACCTTC; CDR3aa: CSASRGYGYTF
d_gene: -; j_gene: TRBJ2-7; v_gene: TRBV25-1; abundance: -; CDR3nt: TGTGCCAGCAGTGATGCGGGCAGAGCCAAAAACACTCAGTACTTC; CDR3aa: CASSDAGRAKNTQYF
d_gene: -; j_gene: TRBJ1-4; v_gene: TRBV6-1; abundance: -; CDR3nt: TGTGCCAGCAGTGACCCCGACGACGAGGGGCAATCGACTAATGAAAAACTGTTTTTT; CDR3aa: CASSDPDDEGQSTNEKLFF
d_gene: -; j_gene: TRBJ2-7; v_gene: TRBV2; abundance: -; CDR3nt: TGTGCCAGCAGGAAGGACCGTTCCAATTACGAGCAGTACTTC; CDR3aa: CASRKDRSNYEQYF
d_gene: -; j_gene: TRBJ1-2; v_gene: TRBV12-3/TRBV12-4; abundance: -; CDR3nt: -; CDR3aa: CASSSSDRPGGYTF
d_gene: -; j_gene: TRBJ1-6; v_gene: TRBV21-1; abundance: -; CDR3nt: TGTGCCAGCAGCAACCGCTACCGGGACAACAATTTCCAGGCCCTCCACTTT; CDR3aa: CASSNRYRDNNFQALHF
d_gene: -; j_gene: TRBJ2-5; v_gene: TRBV10-3; abundance: -; CDR3nt: TGTGCCATCAGTCCGTCCGGGGGGCGGGTTCAAGAGACCCAGTACTTC; CDR3aa: CAISPSGGRVQETQYF
d_gene: TRBD1; j_gene: TRBJ2-5; v_gene: TRBV5-1; abundance: -; CDR3nt: TGCGCCAGCAGCCCCCGGACAGGGGGCGATGAGACCCAGTACTTC; CDR3aa: CASSPRTGGDETQYF
d_gene: TRBD2; j_gene: TRBJ2-1; v_gene: TRBV20-1; abundance: -; CDR3nt: TGCAGTGCAACTCAGCGGGGGGTTTTCAGCTCCTACAATGAGCAGTTCTTC; CDR3aa: CSATQRGVFSSYNEQFF
d_gene: -; j_gene: TRBJ1-5; v_gene: TRBV3-1; abundance: few; CDR3nt: TGTGCCAGCAGCCAGCGGGATCAGCCCCAGCATTTT; CDR3aa: CASSQRDQPQHF
d_gene: TRBD1; j_gene: TRBJ1-4; v_gene: TRBV28; abundance: -; CDR3nt: TGTGCCAGCAGTTTATTGGGACAGGGAGTGAAAGAAAAACTGTTTTTT; CDR3aa: CASSLLGQGVKEKLFF
d_gene: TRBD2; j_gene: TRBJ2-1; v_gene: TRBV7-2; abundance: -; CDR3nt: TGTGCCAGCAGCCTCTGGCGGGGGGGCAGCAATGAGCAGTTCTTC; CDR3aa: CASSLWRGGSNEQFF
d_gene: -; j_gene: TRBJ2-7; v_gene: TRBV2; abundance: -; CDR3nt: TGTGCCAGCCTCGACTCACCCCGGGGACGGTCCTACAATGAGCAGTACTTC; CDR3aa: CASLDSPRGRSYNEQYF
d_gene: TRBD2; j_gene: TRBJ2-5; v_gene: TRBV4-1; abundance: few; CDR3nt: TGCGCCAGCAGCCAAGATATGGGACTAGTGGTTCAAGAGACCCAGTACTTC; CDR3aa: CASSQDMGLVVQETQYF
d_gene: TRBD2; j_gene: TRBJ2-7; v_gene: TRBV20-1; abundance: -; CDR3nt: TGCAGTGCTAGAGTTAGGGCCCGGGGCGGGGGGGCCTCCTACAATGAGCAGTACTTC; CDR3aa: CSARVRARGGGASYNEQYF
d_gene: -; j_gene: TRBJ2-5; v_gene: TRBV7-2; abundance: few; CDR3nt: TGTGCCAGCAGCTGGGGATCGGGAGAGACCCAGTACTTC; CDR3aa: CASSWGSGETQYF
d_gene: TRBD1; j_gene: TRBJ2-6; v_gene: TRBV7-9; abundance: -; CDR3nt: TGTGCCAGCAGCTCACCCGGGACAGGCCCCTCTGGGGCCAACGTCCTGACTTTC; CDR3aa: CASSSPGTGPSGANVLTF
d_gene: -; j_gene: TRBJ1-2; v_gene: TRBV13; abundance: -; CDR3nt: TGTGCCAGCAGCGCCAGGGTCCTAGCTAACTATGGCTACACCTTC; CDR3aa: CASSARVLANYGYTF